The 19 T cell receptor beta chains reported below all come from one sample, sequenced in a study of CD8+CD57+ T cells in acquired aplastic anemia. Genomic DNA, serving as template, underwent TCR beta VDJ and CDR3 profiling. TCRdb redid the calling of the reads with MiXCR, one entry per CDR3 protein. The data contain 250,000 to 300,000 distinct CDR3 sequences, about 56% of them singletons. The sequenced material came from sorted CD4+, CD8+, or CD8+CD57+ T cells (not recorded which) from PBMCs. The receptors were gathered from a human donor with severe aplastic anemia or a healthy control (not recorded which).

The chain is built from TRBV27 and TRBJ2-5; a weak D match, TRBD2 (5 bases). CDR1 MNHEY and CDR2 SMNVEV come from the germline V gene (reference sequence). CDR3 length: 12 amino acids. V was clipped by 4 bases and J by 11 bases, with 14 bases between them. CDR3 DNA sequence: TGTGCCAGCAGTTCTAGCCTAGTTGAGCAGTACTTC. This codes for CASSSSLVEQYF.

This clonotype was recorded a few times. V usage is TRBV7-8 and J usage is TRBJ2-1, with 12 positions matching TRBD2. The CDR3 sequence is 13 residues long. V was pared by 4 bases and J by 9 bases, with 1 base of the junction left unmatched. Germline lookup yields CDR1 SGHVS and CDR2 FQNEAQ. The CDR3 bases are TGTGCCAGCAGCTGGACTAGCGGGATTGAGCAGTTCTTC. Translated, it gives CASSWTSGIEQFF.

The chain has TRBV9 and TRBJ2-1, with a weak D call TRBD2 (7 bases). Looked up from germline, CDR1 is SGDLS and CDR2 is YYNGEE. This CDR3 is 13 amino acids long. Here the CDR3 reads CAREGGPGNEQFF. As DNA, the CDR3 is TGTGCTAGAGAGGGGGGGCCAGGCAATGAGCAGTTCTTC.

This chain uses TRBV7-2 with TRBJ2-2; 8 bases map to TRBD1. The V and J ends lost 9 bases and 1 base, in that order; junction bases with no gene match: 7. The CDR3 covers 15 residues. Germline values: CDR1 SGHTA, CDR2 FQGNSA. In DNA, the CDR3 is TGTGCCAGTGGTCCCGGGACAGGGAACACCGGGGAGCTGTTTTTT. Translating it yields CASGPGTGNTGELFF.

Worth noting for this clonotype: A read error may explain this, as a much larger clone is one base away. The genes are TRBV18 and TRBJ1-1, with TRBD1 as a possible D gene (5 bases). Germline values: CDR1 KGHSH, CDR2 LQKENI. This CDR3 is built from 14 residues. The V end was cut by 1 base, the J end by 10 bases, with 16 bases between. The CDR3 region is CASSPLEYGTGAFF. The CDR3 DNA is TGTGCCAGCTCACCACTGGAGTACGGAACAGGAGCTTTCTTT.

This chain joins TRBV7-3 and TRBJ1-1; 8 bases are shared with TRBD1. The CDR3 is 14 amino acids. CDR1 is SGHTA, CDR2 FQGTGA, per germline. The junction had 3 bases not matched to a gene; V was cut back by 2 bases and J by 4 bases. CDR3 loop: CASSLGTGITEAFF. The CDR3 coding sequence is TGTGCCAGCAGCTTAGGGACAGGTATCACTGAAGCTTTCTTT.

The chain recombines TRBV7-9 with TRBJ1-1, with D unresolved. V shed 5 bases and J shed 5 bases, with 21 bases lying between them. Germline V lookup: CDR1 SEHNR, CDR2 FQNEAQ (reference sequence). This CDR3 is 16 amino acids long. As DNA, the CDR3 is TGTGCCAGCAGCCCTGGGTGGGTGGCGTCAGATACTGAAGCTTTCTTT. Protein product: CASSPGWVASDTEAFF.

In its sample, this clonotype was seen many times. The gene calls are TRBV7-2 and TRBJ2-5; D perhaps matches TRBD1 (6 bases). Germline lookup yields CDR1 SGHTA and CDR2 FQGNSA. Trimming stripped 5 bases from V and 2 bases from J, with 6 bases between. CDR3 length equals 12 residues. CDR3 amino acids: CASSGQQETQYF. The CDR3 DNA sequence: TGTGCCAGCAGCGGACAGCAAGAGACCCAGTACTTC.

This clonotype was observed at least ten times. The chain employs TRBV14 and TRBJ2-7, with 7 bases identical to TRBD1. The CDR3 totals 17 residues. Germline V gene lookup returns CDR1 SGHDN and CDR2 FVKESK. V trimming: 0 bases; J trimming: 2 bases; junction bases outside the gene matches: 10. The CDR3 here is CASSQDRKGGPPYEQYF. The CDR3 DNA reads TGTGCCAGCAGCCAAGATAGGAAAGGGGGCCCCCCCTACGAGCAGTACTTC.

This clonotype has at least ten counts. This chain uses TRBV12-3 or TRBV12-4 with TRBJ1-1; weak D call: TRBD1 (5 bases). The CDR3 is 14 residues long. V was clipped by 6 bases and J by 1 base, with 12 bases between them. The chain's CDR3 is CASSLRGTNTEAFF. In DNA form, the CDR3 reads TGTGCCAGCAGCCTAAGGGGTACGAACACTGAAGCTTTCTTT.

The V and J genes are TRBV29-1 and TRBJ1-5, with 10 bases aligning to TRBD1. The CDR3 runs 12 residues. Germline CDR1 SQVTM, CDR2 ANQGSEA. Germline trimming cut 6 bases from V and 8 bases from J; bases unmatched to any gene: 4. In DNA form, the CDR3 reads TGCAGCGTGACAGGGGGCGGGGAGCCCCAGCATTTT. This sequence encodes CSVTGGGEPQHF.

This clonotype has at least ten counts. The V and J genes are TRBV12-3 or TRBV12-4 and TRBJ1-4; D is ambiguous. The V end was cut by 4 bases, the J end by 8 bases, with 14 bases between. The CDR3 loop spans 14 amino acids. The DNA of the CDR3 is TGTGCCAGCAGTTCACGACTCAGTGGGGAAAAACTGTTTTTT. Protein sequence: CASSSRLSGEKLFF.

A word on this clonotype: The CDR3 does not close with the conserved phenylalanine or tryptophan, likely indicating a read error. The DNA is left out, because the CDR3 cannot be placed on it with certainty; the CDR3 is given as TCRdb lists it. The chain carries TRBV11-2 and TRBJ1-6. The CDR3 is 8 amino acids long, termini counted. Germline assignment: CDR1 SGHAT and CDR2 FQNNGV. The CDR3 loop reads CASSLDVR.

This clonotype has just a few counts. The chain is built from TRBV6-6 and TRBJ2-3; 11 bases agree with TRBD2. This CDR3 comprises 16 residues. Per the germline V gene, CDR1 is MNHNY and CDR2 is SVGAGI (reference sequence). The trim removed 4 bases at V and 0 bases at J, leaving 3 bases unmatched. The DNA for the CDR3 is TGTGCCAGCAGTTTGGGACTAGCGGCGAGCACAGATACGCAGTATTTT. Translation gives CASSLGLAASTDTQYF.

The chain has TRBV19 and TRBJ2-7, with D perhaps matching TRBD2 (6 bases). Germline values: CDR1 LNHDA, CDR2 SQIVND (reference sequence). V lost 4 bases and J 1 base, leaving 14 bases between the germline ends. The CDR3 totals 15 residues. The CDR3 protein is CASSRLGEKSYEQYF. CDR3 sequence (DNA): TGTGCCAGTAGTAGACTAGGGGAGAAGTCCTACGAGCAGTACTTC.

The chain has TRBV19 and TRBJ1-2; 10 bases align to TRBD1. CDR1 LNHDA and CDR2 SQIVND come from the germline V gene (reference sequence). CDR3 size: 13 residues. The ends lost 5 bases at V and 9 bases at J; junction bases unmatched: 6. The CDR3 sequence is CASSLGTGESYTF. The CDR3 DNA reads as TGTGCCAGTAGTTTAGGGACAGGGGAGAGCTACACCTTC. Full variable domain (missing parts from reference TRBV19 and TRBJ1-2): DGGITQSPKYLFRKEGQNVTLSCEQNLNHDAMYWYRQDPGQGLRLIYYSQIVNDFQKGDIAEGYSVSREKKESFPLTVTSAQKNPTAFYLCASSLGTGESYTFGSGTRLTVV.

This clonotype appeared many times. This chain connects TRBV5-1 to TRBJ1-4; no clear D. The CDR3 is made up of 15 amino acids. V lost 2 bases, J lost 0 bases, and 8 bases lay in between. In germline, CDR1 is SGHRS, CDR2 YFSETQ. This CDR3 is CASSLGSATNEKLFF. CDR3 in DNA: TGCGCCAGCAGCTTAGGGAGTGCAACTAATGAAAAACTGTTTTTT.

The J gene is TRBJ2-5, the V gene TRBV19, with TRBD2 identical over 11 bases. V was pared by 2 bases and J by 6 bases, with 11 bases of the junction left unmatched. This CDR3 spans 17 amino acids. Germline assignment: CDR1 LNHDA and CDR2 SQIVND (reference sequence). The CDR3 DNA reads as TGTGCCAGTAGTATACGCGGGACTAGCGGCACGCGGAAGACCCAGTACTTC. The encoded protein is CASSIRGTSGTRKTQYF.

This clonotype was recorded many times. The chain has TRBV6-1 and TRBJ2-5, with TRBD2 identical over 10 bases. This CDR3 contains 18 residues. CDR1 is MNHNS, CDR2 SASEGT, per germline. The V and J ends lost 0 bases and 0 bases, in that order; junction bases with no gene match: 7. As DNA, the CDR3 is TGTGCCAGCAGTGAAGCGGTAGCGGGGGGCCCAAACCAAGAGACCCAGTACTTC. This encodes CASSEAVAGGPNQETQYF.